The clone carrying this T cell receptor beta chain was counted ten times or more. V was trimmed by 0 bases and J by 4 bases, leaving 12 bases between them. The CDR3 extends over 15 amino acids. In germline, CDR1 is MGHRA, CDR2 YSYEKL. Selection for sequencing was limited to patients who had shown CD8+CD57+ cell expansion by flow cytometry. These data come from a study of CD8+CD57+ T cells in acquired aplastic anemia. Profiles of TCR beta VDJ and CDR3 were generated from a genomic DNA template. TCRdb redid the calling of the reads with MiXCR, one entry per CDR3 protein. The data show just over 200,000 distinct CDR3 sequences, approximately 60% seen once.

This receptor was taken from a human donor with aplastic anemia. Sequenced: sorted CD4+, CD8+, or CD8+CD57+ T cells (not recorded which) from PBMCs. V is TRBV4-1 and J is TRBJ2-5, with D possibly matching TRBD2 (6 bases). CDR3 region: CASSQEGRGAETQYF. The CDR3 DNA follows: TGCGCCAGCAGCCAAGAGGGGCGGGGTGCAGAGACCCAGTACTTC.